This T cell receptor beta chain was profiled in a study of regulatory T cells in long-lasting Graves disease. CDR3 regions were amplified by Arm-PCR using iRepertoire HTBI primers to build TCR beta libraries. TCRdb re-derived calls from the multiplex PCR reads in MiXCR, one entry per CDR3 protein. The sample lists around 320,000 distinct CDR3 sequences; 15% to 20% were seen once. The sample's time point: newly diagnosed GD, antithyroid drugs for less than 3 months. PBMCs provided the RNA from which the TCR library was made. Another study also made use of these data, one on T cells in Graves' hyperthyroidism and ophthalmopathy.

The origin of this receptor is a man aged 40-49 years with Graves disease. The sample was peripheral blood mononuclear cells (PBMCs), taken at new diagnosis, from a patient treated with antithyroid drugs.

The CDR3 region is CASSGTGQPQHF. The CDR3 region has the DNA TGTGCCAGCAGCGGCACGGGTCAGCCCCAGCATTTT. This sequence joins TRBV2 and TRBJ1-5; no clear D. Looked up from germline, CDR1 is SNHLY and CDR2 is FYNNEI. V lost 6 bases, J lost 6 bases, and 9 bases lay in between. The CDR3 has 12 residues. Together with reference TRBV2 and TRBJ1-5, the CDR3 gives the full variable domain: EPEVTQTPSHQVTQMGQEVILRCVPISNHLYFYWYRQILGQKVEFLVSFYNNEISEKSEIFDDQFSVERPDGSNFTLKIRSTKLEDSAMYFCASSGTGQPQHFGDGTRLSIL.